The source of this T cell receptor (beta chain) is a study of PD-1 blockade in classical Hodgkin lymphoma. About the study: Intravenous delivery of nivolumab at 3 mg/kg to patients occurred every 2 weeks.

Relapse after autologous stem cell transplantation occurred in every patient, and brentuximab vedotin exposure varied. Overall study findings and caveats: Repertoires differed for reasons still undefined, possibly disease activity or prior therapy. Exclusion was applied to patients who started nivolumab under 1 year after ASCT.

V lost 3 bases and J 8 bases, leaving 11 bases between the germline ends. Germline CDR1 SGHAT, CDR2 FQNNGV. The CDR3 spans 14 residues. About this clone itself: The antigen is unknown. Other DNA sequences in this sample translate to the same CDR3.

TCRdb's copy holds only in-frame clones and misses some; the assay was immunoSEQ multiplex PCR. Of about 43,000 clones listed, over 65% are singletons. Sequencing was performed on peripheral blood mononuclear cells (PBMCs), taken before the second cycle of nivolumab. J is TRBJ1-6 and V is TRBV11-2, with D hard to call. The TCR comes from a human donor with classical Hodgkin lymphoma. CDR3 nucleotides: TGTGCCAGCAGCTTGTGGGATAGGCATTCACCCCTCCACTTT. Its translation is CASSLWDRHSPLHF.